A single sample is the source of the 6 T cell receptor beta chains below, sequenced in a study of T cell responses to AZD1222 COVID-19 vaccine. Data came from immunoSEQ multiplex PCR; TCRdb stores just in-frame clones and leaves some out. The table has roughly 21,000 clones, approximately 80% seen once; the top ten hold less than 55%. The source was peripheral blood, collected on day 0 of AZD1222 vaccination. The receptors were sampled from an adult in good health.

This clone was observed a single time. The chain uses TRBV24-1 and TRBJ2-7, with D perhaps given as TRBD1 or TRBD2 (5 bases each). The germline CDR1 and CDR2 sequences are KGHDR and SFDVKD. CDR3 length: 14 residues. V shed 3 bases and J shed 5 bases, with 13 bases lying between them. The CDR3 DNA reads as TGTGCCACCAGTGATGGGACCGGCCTGGACGAGCAGTACTTC. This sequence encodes CATSDGTGLDEQYF.

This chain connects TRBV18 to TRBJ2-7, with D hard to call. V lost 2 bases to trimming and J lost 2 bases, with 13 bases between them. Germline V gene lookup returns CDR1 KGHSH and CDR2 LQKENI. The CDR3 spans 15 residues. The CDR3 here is CASSPMAELTYEQYF. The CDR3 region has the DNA TGTGCCAGCTCACCAATGGCGGAACTCACCTACGAGCAGTACTTC.

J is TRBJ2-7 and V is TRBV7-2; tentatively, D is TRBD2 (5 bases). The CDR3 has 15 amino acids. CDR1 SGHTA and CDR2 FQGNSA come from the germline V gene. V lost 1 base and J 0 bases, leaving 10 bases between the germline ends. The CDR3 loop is CASSLDTSSSYEQYF. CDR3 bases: TGTGCCAGCAGCTTAGATACTAGTTCCTCCTACGAGCAGTACTTC.

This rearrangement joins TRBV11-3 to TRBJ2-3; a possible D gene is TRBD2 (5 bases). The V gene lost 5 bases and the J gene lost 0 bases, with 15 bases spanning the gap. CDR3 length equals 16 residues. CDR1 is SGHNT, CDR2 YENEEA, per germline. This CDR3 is CASSPQGSASTDTQYF. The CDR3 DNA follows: TGTGCCAGCAGCCCCCAAGGGAGTGCTAGCACAGATACGCAGTATTTT.

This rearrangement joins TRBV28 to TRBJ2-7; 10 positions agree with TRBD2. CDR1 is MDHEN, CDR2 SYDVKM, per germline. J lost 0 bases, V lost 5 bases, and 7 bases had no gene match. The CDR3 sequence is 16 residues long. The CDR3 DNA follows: TGTGCCAGCAGTCCTACTAGCGGGATAAACTCCTACGAGCAGTACTTC. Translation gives CASSPTSGINSYEQYF. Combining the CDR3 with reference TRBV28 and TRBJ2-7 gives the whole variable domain DVKVTQSSRYLVKRTGEKVFLECVQDMDHENMFWYRQDPGLGLRLIYFSYDVKMKEKGDIPEGYSVSREKKERFSLILESASTNQTSMYLCASSPTSGINSYEQYFGPGTRLTVT.

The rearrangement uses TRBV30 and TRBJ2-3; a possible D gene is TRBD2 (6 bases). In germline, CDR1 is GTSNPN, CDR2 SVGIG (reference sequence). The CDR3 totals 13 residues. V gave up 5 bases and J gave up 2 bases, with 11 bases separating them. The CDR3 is CAWCSGTTDTQYF. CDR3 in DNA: TGTGCCTGGTGTAGCGGAACCACAGATACGCAGTATTTT.